A single sample gave rise to the 28 T cell receptor beta chains below, sequenced in a study of blood T cell repertoires in COVID-19. The data were produced by immunoSEQ multiplex PCR, yet TCRdb's version contains in-frame clones alone and is incomplete. The table has over 150,000 clones, 75% to 95% seen once. The sequenced material came from peripheral blood. Receptors originate from a man aged 50 or older with acute or convalescent COVID-19.

The chain carries TRBV15 and TRBJ2-3; the match to TRBD1 covers 9 bases. CDR3 length equals 13 residues. Germline V gene data show CDR1 as LNHNV and CDR2 as YYDKDF (reference sequence). J was trimmed by 5 bases and V by 4 bases; bases with no gene match: 1. In DNA, the CDR3 is TGTGCCACCAGCAAGGACAGGGGAGATACGCAGTATTTT. It codes for CATSKDRGDTQYF.

This chain links TRBV23-1 with TRBJ2-7; no reliable D call. TRBV23-1 is noted as an ORF with a role that remains uncertain. Between the trimmed V and J ends, which lost 0 bases and 7 bases, there was a span of 16 bases. CDR3 length: 15 amino acids. The CDR3 DNA sequence: TGCGCCAGCAGTCAATCAGCTTCGGAGTTATTGGAGCAGTACGTC. Its translation: CASSQSASELLEQYV.

This chain joins TRBV28 and TRBJ2-1; 12 nucleotides align to TRBD2. Trimming took 5 bases from V and 6 from J; bases not matched to a gene: 2. The CDR3 covers 14 residues. From germline, CDR1 is MDHEN and CDR2 SYDVKM. CDR3 in amino acids: CASSTSGGSNEQFF. Here the CDR3 DNA reads TGTGCCAGCAGTACTAGCGGGGGGAGCAATGAGCAGTTCTTC.

The chain has TRBV29-1 and TRBJ2-1, with 11 nucleotides matching TRBD2. This CDR3 spans 17 amino acids. Germline lookup yields CDR1 SQVTM and CDR2 ANQGSEA. Germline trimming cut 0 bases from V and 0 bases from J; bases unmatched to any gene: 4. CDR3 protein: CSVEDSGRAGSYNEQFF. The CDR3 coding sequence is TGCAGCGTTGAAGATAGCGGGAGGGCCGGCTCCTACAATGAGCAGTTCTTC.

The chain couples TRBV6-6 to TRBJ2-7; TRBD1 agrees at 12 bases. The V segment lost 4 bases and the J segment 7 bases; nucleotides outside the gene matches: 5. This CDR3 has 14 residues. CDR1 MNHNY and CDR2 SVGAGI come from the germline V gene (reference sequence). CDR3 protein: CASSSGQGAREQYV. Written as DNA, the CDR3 is TGTGCCAGCAGTTCGGGACAGGGGGCGAGAGAGCAGTACGTC.

The chain uses TRBV18 and TRBJ1-2; no clear D gene. Germline assignment: CDR1 KGHSH and CDR2 LQKENI. Trimming left V 3 bases short and J 4 bases short, with 12 bases between. CDR3 length: 14 amino acids. CDR3: CASSPEQSPYGYTF. Written as DNA, the CDR3 is TGTGCCAGCTCACCGGAGCAGAGTCCCTATGGCTACACCTTC.

The chain couples TRBV27 to TRBJ2-3, with 8 bases matching TRBD2. This CDR3 has 16 amino acids. The germline gives CDR1 MNHEY, CDR2 SMNVEV (reference sequence). J lost 6 bases, V lost 5 bases, and 13 bases had no gene match. The chain's CDR3 is CASSPGGGHLRDTQYF. For the CDR3, the DNA is TGTGCCAGCAGTCCGGGCGGGGGGCATTTACGTGATACGCAGTATTTT.

This clone was counted a few times. The chain couples TRBV29-1 to TRBJ2-5, with TRBD2 identical over 7 bases. Trimming cost V 4 bases and J 5 bases; bases outside gene matches: 4. Germline V gene lookup returns CDR1 SQVTM and CDR2 ANQGSEA. CDR3 size: 12 residues. The CDR3 is CSVVKGGETQYF. As DNA, the CDR3 is TGCAGCGTTGTTAAGGGAGGGGAGACCCAGTACTTC.

This clone showed up just once. The gene calls are TRBV19 and TRBJ1-5; 8 nucleotides align to TRBD1. This CDR3 is 18 amino acids long. V lost 3 bases, J lost 0 bases, and 10 bases stayed unmatched. Germline CDR1 and CDR2: LNHDA and SQIVND (reference sequence). Here the CDR3 DNA reads TGTGCCAGTAGTATGGTTGGGCAGGGGGCACTTAGCAATCAGCCCCAGCATTTT. It yields the protein CASSMVGQGALSNQPQHF.

The V and J genes are TRBV5-1 and TRBJ2-1; 11 bases align to TRBD2. The CDR3 is 15 amino acids. Looked up from germline, CDR1 is SGHRS and CDR2 is YFSETQ. Trimming at V came to 0 bases and at J to 7 bases, leaving 3 bases not matched to a gene. Written as DNA, the CDR3 is TGCGCCAGCAGCTTGGCACTAGCGGGAGAGAATGAGCAGTTCTTC. Its protein product is CASSLALAGENEQFF.

The chain links TRBV27 to TRBJ2-7; tentative D call: TRBD1 (5 bases). Germline V gene lookup returns CDR1 MNHEY and CDR2 SMNVEV (reference sequence). CDR3 length: 13 residues. The V and J ends lost 3 bases and 2 bases respectively, with 8 bases between them. The CDR3 is CASSLGPPYEQYF. The CDR3 DNA reads as TGTGCCAGCAGTTTGGGGCCTCCCTACGAGCAGTACTTC.

The V gene is TRBV4-1, the J gene TRBJ1-2, with D hard to call. CDR3 size: 14 residues. V lost 5 bases and J lost 2, with 12 bases in between. The germline gives CDR1 MGHRA, CDR2 YSYEKL. CDR3 in amino acids: CASSVDWRNYGYTF. The CDR3 DNA is TGCGCCAGCAGCGTAGATTGGAGAAACTATGGCTACACCTTC.

V gene TRBV6-5 combines with J gene TRBJ1-2; D ambiguous. Germline V gives CDR1 MNHEY, CDR2 SVGAGI. V lost 6 bases and J 2 bases, leaving 13 bases between the germline ends. The CDR3 totals 14 residues. In DNA, the CDR3 is TGTGCCAGCAGCCGGCGGGGAATAAACTATGGCTACACCTTC. It yields the protein CASSRRGINYGYTF.

The V call is TRBV11-2, the J call TRBJ2-1; possibly TRBD2 for D (7 bases). Germline V gives CDR1 SGHAT, CDR2 FQNNGV. CDR3 length: 17 amino acids. Trimming removed 2 bases at V and 9 bases at J, with 23 bases between. CDR3 loop: CASSLRDTGLPPVEQFF. CDR3 in DNA: TGTGCCAGCAGCTTAAGGGACACGGGACTACCGCCGGTTGAGCAGTTCTTC.

The gene calls are TRBV27 and TRBJ1-3, with a tentative D call TRBD1 (5 bases). The CDR3 covers 13 residues. V lost 6 bases and J lost 4, with 10 bases in between. Germline CDR1 and CDR2: MNHEY and SMNVEV (reference sequence). The CDR3 coding sequence is TGTGCCAGCAGGGGGCTAGCGGGAAACACCATATATTTT. Translation gives CASRGLAGNTIYF.

This sequence joins TRBV7-9 and TRBJ2-7; TRBD1 aligns across 8 bases. Per the germline V gene, CDR1 is SEHNR and CDR2 is FQNEAQ (reference sequence). The CDR3 is 16 residues long. V was pared by 4 bases and J by 0 bases, with 8 bases of the junction left unmatched. CDR3 region: CASSSGQEPSSYEQYV. CDR3 coding DNA: TGTGCCAGCAGCTCGGGACAGGAGCCGAGCTCCTACGAGCAGTACGTC.

The chain uses TRBV19 and TRBJ1-1; D may be TRBD1 (6 bases). The CDR3 length is 14 residues. The ends were cut back, 3 bases at V and 0 bases at J, with 8 bases in the middle. Looked up from germline, CDR1 is LNHDA and CDR2 is SQIVND (reference sequence). The CDR3 DNA is TGTGCCAGTAGTATTACAGGGCTGAACACTGAAGCTTTCTTT. This translates into CASSITGLNTEAFF.

The rearrangement links TRBV5-5 to TRBJ2-5, with a weak D call TRBD2 (7 bases). CDR3 length: 16 residues. Trimming removed 0 bases at V and 5 bases at J, with 17 bases between. Looked up from germline, CDR1 is SGHKS and CDR2 is YYEKEE (reference sequence). The CDR3 nucleotides are TGTGCCAGCAGCTTGGCAGGGGCGGGGGCAGGGGAGACCCAGTACTTC. The encoded protein is CASSLAGAGAGETQYF.

The rearrangement links TRBV3-1 (or the pseudogene TRBV3-2) to TRBJ1-1; a weak D match, TRBD1 (6 bases). The CDR3 has 15 amino acids. V was pared by 3 bases and J by 2 bases, with 13 bases between. Germline values: CDR1 LGHDT, CDR2 YNNKEL (reference sequence). The CDR3 loop is CASSHDRLGNTEAFF. The CDR3 region has the DNA TGTGCCAGCAGCCATGACAGGCTGGGAAACACTGAAGCTTTCTTT.

This clone has just one count. This sequence joins TRBV30 and TRBJ1-1; D not resolved. The V gene's germline CDR1 is GTSNPN and CDR2 SVGIG (reference sequence). CDR3 length equals 13 residues. The CDR3 coding sequence is TGTGGGTCCGGGAGGCAGCTGAACACTGAAGCTTTCTTT. As protein: CGSGRQLNTEAFF.

The chain carries TRBV7-5 and TRBJ2-1; TRBD2 is taken as the D call from the table, unchecked against the DNA. TRBV7-5 is marked as a pseudogene. The CDR3 is 14 residues long. CDR3 sequence (DNA): TGTGTCAGAACCGGGACTAGCCTGTACAATGAGCAGTTCTTC. Its translation: CVRTGTSLYNEQFF.

This chain uses TRBV7-2 with TRBJ1-3; tentative D call: TRBD1 (6 bases). The CDR3 runs 13 residues. Germline CDR1 and CDR2: SGHTA and FQGNSA. V lost 5 bases and J 5 bases, leaving 10 bases between the germline ends. The CDR3 region is CASSPGTRNTIYF. CDR3 DNA sequence: TGTGCCAGCAGCCCAGGGACAAGAAACACCATATATTTT.

The chain employs TRBV5-1 and TRBJ2-5; 10 positions agree with TRBD1. Germline CDR1 SGHRS, CDR2 YFSETQ. This CDR3 has 15 residues. V was clipped by 3 bases and J by 5 bases; unmatched bases: 7. CDR3 amino acids: CASSSSGQGRETQYF. The CDR3 coding sequence is TGCGCCAGCAGCTCTTCGGGACAGGGGCGCGAGACCCAGTACTTC. The whole variable domain, filled in from reference TRBV5-1 and TRBJ2-5, reads KAGVTQTPRYLIKTRGQQVTLSCSPISGHRSVSWYQQTPGQGLQFLFEYFSETQRNKGNFPGRFSGRQFSNSRSEMNVSTLELGDSALYLCASSSSGQGRETQYFGPGTRLLVL.

V gene TRBV10-3 combines with J gene TRBJ1-5; 9 positions agree with TRBD1. There are 14 residues in the CDR3. The V gene end was trimmed by 10 bases and the J gene end by 6 bases; junction bases not matched to a gene: 10. The germline gives CDR1 ENHRY, CDR2 SYGVKD. CDR3 in amino acids: CATWDREEGQPQHF. The CDR3 DNA reads as TGTGCCACTTGGGACAGGGAGGAAGGTCAGCCCCAGCATTTT.

J is TRBJ2-7 and V is TRBV19, with D possibly TRBD2 on 6 matching bases. The CDR3 length is 13 residues. The ends were cut back, 9 bases at V and 7 bases at J, with 19 bases in the middle. Germline CDR1 LNHDA, CDR2 SQIVND (reference sequence). CDR3 in amino acids: CASGTGAVAEQYF. DNA for the CDR3: TGTGCCAGCGGGACTGGGGCGGTTGCGGAGCAGTACTTC.

This sequence joins TRBV2 and TRBJ1-5; a weak D match, TRBD1 (6 bases). The CDR3 runs to 15 residues. Germline V gene lookup returns CDR1 SNHLY and CDR2 FYNNEI. Trimming shortened V by 7 bases and J by 2 bases, and 15 bases separated the two germline ends. The CDR3 protein is CASTLTGSGNQPQHF. CDR3 in DNA: TGTGCCAGCACCCTAACAGGGAGCGGCAATCAGCCCCAGCATTTT.

Comment on this clone: Other DNA sequences within the sample encode an identical CDR3. The rearrangement uses TRBV5-1 and TRBJ2-1; 9 bases fit TRBD1. The ends lost 4 bases at V and 7 bases at J; junction bases unmatched: 6. The CDR3 is made up of 14 amino acids. Germline-derived CDR1 and CDR2 are SGHRS and YFSETQ. The DNA of the CDR3 is TGCGCCAGCAGCCCGGGACAGGGTGGTAATGAGCAGTTCTTC. Its protein product is CASSPGQGGNEQFF.

The rearrangement links TRBV30 to TRBJ1-3; D is possibly TRBD1 (6 bases). The CDR3 length is 14 residues. CDR1 and CDR2 from the germline V gene are GTSNPN and SVGIG (reference sequence). Trimming shortened V by 3 bases and J by 2 bases, and 11 bases separated the two germline ends. CDR3 protein: CAWRGGAAGNTIYF. The CDR3 nucleotides are TGTGCCTGGAGAGGGGGGGCGGCTGGAAACACCATATATTTT. The entire variable domain, with the rest obtained from reference TRBV30 and TRBJ1-3, is as follows: SQTIHQWPATLVQPVGSPLSLECTVEGTSNPNLYWYRQAAGRGLQLLFYSVGIGQISSEVPQNLSASRPQDRQFILSSKKLLLSDSGFYLCAWRGGAAGNTIYFGEGSWLTVV.